This T cell receptor (beta chain) was sequenced for a study of cytomegalovirus exposure and HLA in healthy donors. Study-wide background: An earlier analysis found roughly 110 million unique TCR beta sequences from approximately 190 million T cells. General observations from the study: Later genetic work tied a missense DCLRE1C variant to beta-chain V and J trimming. The authors considered a cluster of highly shared sequence variants likely to be a sequencing artifact.

With regard to this clone: What it recognizes is unknown. Relative to the germline gene, one junction end is altered; a read error may explain this.

In germline, CDR1 is LNHDA, CDR2 SQIVND (reference sequence). The CDR3 extends over 19 amino acids. It was with 60 Vbeta and 13 Jbeta primers that the PCR ran. Profiled with immunoSEQ multiplex PCR; TCRdb holds only in-frame clones, not every one. The repertoire holds about 120,000 clones, with more than 80% as singletons. This chain uses TRBV19 with TRBJ2-6, with 8 bases identical to TRBD1. The TCR originated in a male donor in good health and CMV-seronegative. The specimen sequenced was PBMCs. The CDR3 reads CASSITRQGAFSGANGLTF. In nucleotides, the CDR3 is TGTGCCAGTAGTATTACGAGGCAGGGGGCTTTCTCTGGGGCCAACGGCCTGACTTTC.